Following are 25 T cell receptor beta chains from one sample sequenced in a study of liver allograft versus peripheral blood T cells. Study information: Transplanted livers and recipients' peripheral blood had their T cell receptor repertoires compared.

TCRdb reanalysed the reads using MiXCR and keeps one entry per CDR3 protein. The table records around 2,600 distinct CDR3 sequences, roughly a sixth of them present only once. The receptors were sampled from a human patient who had a liver transplant. T cells may partly derive from the graft donor.

This clonotype is labeled as large. This sequence joins TRBV18 and TRBJ1-3; D is possibly TRBD1 (5 bases). CDR1 KGHSH and CDR2 LQKENI come from the germline V gene. Trimming shortened V by 7 bases and J by 0 bases, and 16 bases separated the two germline ends. The CDR3 totals 16 residues. This chain's CDR3 is CASFPEDISSGNTIYF. CDR3 coding DNA: TGTGCCAGCTTTCCCGAGGACATAAGCTCTGGAAACACCATATATTTT.

For this clonotype: This may arise from a read error, as a much more abundant clone is one base away. The genes are TRBV25-1 and TRBJ1-2, with 7 bases fitting TRBD1. This CDR3 region has 14 residues. The germline gives CDR1 MGHDK, CDR2 SYGVNS. CDR3 sequence: CSSSEFGQDYGYTF. The CDR3 DNA follows: TGTTCCAGCAGTGAATTCGGACAGGACTATGGCTACACCTTC.

By share, this clonotype counts as medium-sized. The genes are TRBV6-2 or TRBV6-3 and TRBJ2-2; D is undetermined. Trimming took off 0 bases at V and 13 bases at J, with 12 bases between the two ends. This CDR3 has 13 amino acids. From germline, CDR1 is MNHEY and CDR2 SVGEGT. CDR3 region: CASSYSKPIVLFF. CDR3 in DNA: TGTGCCAGCAGTTACTCGAAGCCAATAGTGCTGTTTTTT.

In its sample, this clonotype is medium-sized. The V and J genes are TRBV27 and TRBJ2-2, with TRBD2 as a possible D gene (6 bases). The length of the CDR3 is 13 residues. CDR1 is MNHEY, CDR2 SMNVEV, per germline (reference sequence). V was shortened by 6 bases and J by 5 bases, with 10 bases between the two germline ends. The CDR3 reads CASRQRGTGELFF. The CDR3 DNA sequence: TGTGCCAGCAGGCAACGGGGGACCGGGGAGCTGTTTTTT.

This chain joins TRBV3-1 and TRBJ1-6; TRBD1 matches 7 bases. The CDR3 sequence is 16 residues long. V lost 1 base and J lost 8; bases outside the gene matches: 8. Germline V gene lookup returns CDR1 LGHDT and CDR2 YNNKEL (reference sequence). The CDR3 bases are TGTGCCAGCAGCCAAGGCCCCCACAGGGGTCATTCACCCCTCCACTTT. Amino acids: CASSQGPHRGHSPLHF.

Relative to its sample, this clonotype is medium-sized. The gene calls are TRBV19 and TRBJ1-3; D not resolved. Germline CDR1 reads LNHDA; CDR2 reads SQIVND (reference sequence). The ends were cut back, 4 bases at V and 4 bases at J, with 11 bases in the middle. This CDR3 spans 14 amino acids. The CDR3 region is CASSTETRGNTIYF. The CDR3 coding sequence is TGTGCCAGTAGTACAGAGACCCGCGGAAACACCATATATTTT.

The genes are TRBV19 and TRBJ1-1; D is perhaps TRBD1 (6 bases). The CDR3 loop spans 17 amino acids. Trimming removed 5 bases from V and 4 bases from J, with 23 bases in between. The germline V gene has CDR1 LNHDA and CDR2 SQIVND (reference sequence). As DNA, the CDR3 is TGTGCCAGTAGTCCCCCAGGCGCGGGGGCCGGGTCCACTGAAGCTTTCTTT. Its translation is CASSPPGAGAGSTEAFF.

Sample share makes this clonotype medium-sized (0.01 to 0.1%). The CDR3 is CASSLSRGTPYNEQFF. As DNA, the CDR3 is TGTGCCAGCAGTTTATCCCGTGGAACACCTTACAATGAGCAGTTCTTC. The chain is built from TRBV27 and TRBJ2-1, with no clear D. This CDR3 comprises 16 residues. V gave up 0 bases and J gave up 4 bases, with 13 bases separating them. Germline V gene data show CDR1 as MNHEY and CDR2 as SMNVEV (reference sequence).

The gene calls are TRBV9 and TRBJ1-3, with a weak D call TRBD1 (5 bases). Trimming shortened V by 0 bases and J by 4 bases, and 14 bases separated the two germline ends. The CDR3 has 16 amino acids. The germline gives CDR1 SGDLS, CDR2 YYNGEE. In DNA, the CDR3 is TGTGCCAGCAGCGTAGGGGGGGAAGGACGGGGAAACACCATATATTTT. It yields the protein CASSVGGEGRGNTIYF.

As to this clonotype: This sequence is one base from a far larger clone and is likely a read error. The V call is TRBV27, the J call TRBJ2-1; perhaps TRBD2 as D (6 bases). V gave up 4 bases and J gave up 2 bases, with 9 bases separating them. The CDR3 loop spans 14 amino acids. CDR1 and CDR2 from the germline V gene are MNHEY and SMNVEV (reference sequence). This chain's CDR3 is CASSSGDAYNEQFF. CDR3 nucleotide sequence: TGTGCCAGCAGTTCGGGGGACGCCTACAATGAGCAGTTCTTC.

This clonotype ranks as medium-sized. The rearrangement links TRBV10-3 to TRBJ2-7; 11 bases map to TRBD2. J was trimmed by 2 bases and V by 4 bases; bases with no gene match: 13. This CDR3 spans 18 amino acids. Germline CDR1 is ENHRY and CDR2 is SYGVKD. The CDR3 DNA sequence: TGTGCCATCAGTGGAACTCAGGAACTAGCGGGGGCCCCCTACGAGCAGTACTTC. Translation: CAISGTQELAGAPYEQYF.

Sample share makes this clonotype medium-sized. The rearrangement uses TRBV14 and TRBJ2-1; 8 bases are shared with TRBD2. The CDR3 has 15 amino acids. From germline, CDR1 is SGHDN and CDR2 FVKESK. J lost 8 bases, V lost 5 bases, and 11 bases had no gene match. This chain's CDR3 is CASSGLGGGSDEQFF. CDR3 DNA: TGTGCCAGCAGCGGGTTGGGCGGGGGGAGCGATGAGCAGTTCTTC.

This clonotype ranks as large (0.1 to 1%). The rearrangement links TRBV29-1 to TRBJ1-6; D unresolved. Germline V gene data show CDR1 as SQVTM and CDR2 as ANQGSEA. Trimming removed 5 bases at V and 13 bases at J, with 9 bases between. The CDR3 runs to 10 residues. The CDR3 DNA follows: TGCAGCGTTCTCATTCCGCCCCTCCACTTT. Translated, it gives CSVLIPPLHF.

By share of the sample, this clonotype is medium-sized (0.01 to 0.1%). The V gene is TRBV19, the J gene TRBJ1-1; D remains ambiguous. V was trimmed by 2 bases and J by 1 base, leaving 2 bases between them. The length of the CDR3 is 12 residues. Germline V gene data show CDR1 as LNHDA and CDR2 as SQIVND (reference sequence). CDR3 loop: CASSIQNTEAFF. CDR3 nucleotides: TGTGCCAGTAGTATACAGAACACTGAAGCTTTCTTT.

This clonotype is classed as medium-sized. The chain carries TRBV24-1 and TRBJ1-2; D is ambiguous. Trimming cost V 0 bases and J 0 bases, with 10 bases left between them. The CDR3 is made up of 16 amino acids. CDR1 KGHDR and CDR2 SFDVKD come from the germline V gene. CDR3 sequence reads: CATSDLIGSSNYGYTF. The CDR3 DNA follows: TGTGCCACCAGTGATTTGATCGGGTCCTCTAACTATGGCTACACCTTC.

This clonotype was observed a single time. This chain connects TRBV4-1 to TRBJ1-1, with 8 bases that match TRBD1. This CDR3 contains 17 residues. From germline, CDR1 is MGHRA and CDR2 YSYEKL. J lost 2 bases, V lost 5 bases, and 13 bases had no gene match. In DNA, the CDR3 is TGCGCCAGCAGCTCCCGCGACAGGGGTCACCTCAACACTGAAGCTTTCTTT. It yields the protein CASSSRDRGHLNTEAFF.

The chain carries TRBV5-6 and TRBJ2-2, with 13 bases that match TRBD2. The CDR3 runs 17 residues. Germline lookup yields CDR1 SGHDT and CDR2 YYEEEE. The V and J ends lost 5 bases and 4 bases, in that order; junction bases with no gene match: 8. CDR3 amino acids: CASRLLAGGPSTGELFF. The DNA of the CDR3 is TGTGCCAGCAGATTACTAGCGGGGGGGCCTAGCACCGGGGAGCTGTTTTTT. The whole variable domain, filled in from reference TRBV5-6 and TRBJ2-2, reads DAGVTQSPTHLIKTRGQQVTLRCSPKSGHDTVSWYQQALGQGPQFIFQYYEEEERQRGNFPDRFSGHQFPNYSSELNVNALLLGDSALYLCASRLLAGGPSTGELFFGEGSRLTVL.

The rearrangement joins TRBV12-3 or TRBV12-4 to TRBJ1-1, with D hard to call. This CDR3 is built from 14 residues. V lost 2 bases, J lost 5 bases, and 12 bases lay in between. CDR3 amino acids: CASSLSSGWTEAFF. CDR3 nucleotides: TGTGCCAGCAGTTTATCGTCAGGATGGACTGAAGCTTTCTTT.

This clonotype is medium-sized in the sample. The rearrangement uses TRBV20-1 and TRBJ1-2; 9 bases fit TRBD1. J gave up 3 bases and V 3 bases, and 5 bases lay outside the gene matches. The CDR3 extends over 14 amino acids. Germline CDR1 is DFQATT and CDR2 is SNEGSKA (reference sequence). The CDR3 loop reads CSASDRGYDYGYTF. Here the CDR3 DNA reads TGCAGTGCTAGTGACAGGGGGTATGACTATGGCTACACCTTC.

By proportion, this clonotype is medium-sized. V gene TRBV19 combines with J gene TRBJ1-5; D gene ambiguous. The germline V gene encodes CDR1 LNHDA and CDR2 SQIVND (reference sequence). The CDR3 has 13 amino acids. Between the trimmed V and J ends, which lost 3 bases and 7 bases, there was a span of 10 bases. In DNA form, the CDR3 reads TGTGCCAGTAGTATTATCCCGCGGCAGCCCCAGCATTTT. This codes for CASSIIPRQPQHF.

The gene calls are TRBV20-1 and TRBJ2-5; 10 nucleotides line up with TRBD1. The germline V gene encodes CDR1 DFQATT and CDR2 SNEGSKA (reference sequence). The CDR3 spans 16 residues. With 0 bases clipped from V and 5 bases from J, the junction kept 9 bases outside the gene matches. The CDR3 protein is CSAREKDRGRMETQYF. The CDR3 coding sequence is TGCAGTGCTAGAGAAAAAGACAGGGGGCGGATGGAGACCCAGTACTTC.

Within the sample, this clonotype is medium-sized. The gene calls are TRBV27 and TRBJ1-4; TRBD1 matches at 7 bases. The J segment lost 8 bases and the V segment lost 5 bases, leaving 11 bases of the junction unmatched. This CDR3 is 15 amino acids long. Germline CDR1 MNHEY, CDR2 SMNVEV (reference sequence). The CDR3 is CASSVSRGNAEKLFF. CDR3 nucleotides: TGTGCCAGCAGTGTGAGCAGGGGGAATGCGGAAAAACTGTTTTTT.

The table lists this clonotype with a few counts. The CDR3 DNA sequence: TGTGCCAGCAGCACCGGACTAGCGGGGGGCTACAATGAGCAGTTCTTC. Amino acids: CASSTGLAGGYNEQFF. The chain is built from TRBV11-3 and TRBJ2-1, with 14 bases lining up with TRBD2. The CDR3 has 16 residues. Germline assignment: CDR1 SGHNT and CDR2 YENEEA. The V segment lost 5 bases and the J segment 3 bases; nucleotides outside the gene matches: 3. Complete variable domain (other parts from reference TRBV11-3 and TRBJ2-1): EAGVVQSPRYKIIEKKQPVAFWCNPISGHNTLYWYLQNLGQGPELLIRYENEEAVDDSQLPKDRFSAERLKGVDSTLKIQPAELGDSAVYLCASSTGLAGGYNEQFFGPGTRLTVL.

This clonotype was seen a handful of times. The V call is TRBV27, the J call TRBJ2-3; TRBD2 agrees at 10 bases. This CDR3 is 14 amino acids long. Looked up from germline, CDR1 is MNHEY and CDR2 is SMNVEV (reference sequence). Unmatched junction bases numbered 6, after V lost 6 bases and J lost 6 bases. CDR3 coding DNA: TGTGCCAGCAGCCCTATTAGCGGGGGGGATACGCAGTATTTT. Its translation: CASSPISGGDTQYF.

Comment on this clonotype: A far larger clone is one base from this, pointing to a likely read error. This chain connects TRBV10-3 to TRBJ1-4, with 11 bases identical to TRBD1. There are 15 residues in the CDR3. Germline V gene lookup returns CDR1 ENHRY and CDR2 SYGVKD. After removal of 5 bases from V and 6 bases from J, the junction contained 5 bases not matched to a gene. CDR3 in amino acids: CAISYRTGGDEKLFF. The CDR3 region has the DNA TGTGCCATCAGTTACCGGACAGGGGGCGATGAAAAACTGTTTTTT.